The 24 T cell receptor beta chains presented below share a single source sample, sequenced in a study of blood T cells in healthy people across ages (dated by TCRdb to about 2015). Library construction relied on 5' RACE. Reads for this sample came from an Illumina HiSeq 2500. A second PCR of roughly 6 to 11 cycles was performed with a sample-barcoded 5' primer and a J-beta primer mix. TCRdb reanalyzed the raw reads on its own, using fastp at Q25 for trimming and MiXCR for clone calling, and kept in-frame beta chains. Rows with a matching CDR3 protein are joined into one entry that keeps the most common DNA and genes. The sample table contains around 700,000 distinct CDR3 sequences; only one count was recorded for around 25% of them. 9.4% of the sample is held by the ten biggest clonotypes. These data also featured in a second study, about T cells of mothers and their children.

The sequenced sample was blood. The origin of the receptors is a boy younger than 18 in good health.

This clonotype has just a few counts. The chain links TRBV3-1 to TRBJ2-5; 11 bases are shared with TRBD2. The CDR3 is 15 residues long. V dropped 0 bases and J dropped 6; count of bases not matched to a gene: 3. CDR1 is LGHDT and CDR2 is YNNKEL in the germline V gene (reference sequence). The CDR3 loop reads CASSQDSGGAQTQYF. CDR3 DNA: TGTGCCAGCAGCCAAGATAGCGGGGGGGCTCAGACCCAGTACTTC.

This clonotype came up a few times. The V gene is TRBV7-2, the J gene TRBJ2-7, with D possibly matching TRBD2 (6 bases). V gave up 4 bases and J gave up 0 bases, with 13 bases separating them. Germline V gene lookup returns CDR1 SGHTA and CDR2 FQGNSA. This CDR3 is built from 15 residues. The CDR3 DNA is TGTGCCAGCAGCTGGTTTATGGGGGGCTCCTACGAGCAGTACTTC. It codes for CASSWFMGGSYEQYF.

V is TRBV4-1 and J is TRBJ1-2; a possible D gene is TRBD1 (5 bases). The germline CDR1 and CDR2 sequences are MGHRA and YSYEKL. V lost 0 bases to trimming and J lost 8 bases, with 19 bases between them. There are 16 residues in the CDR3. CDR3 coding DNA: TGCGCCAGCAGCCAAGAGGGGGGATCGGGAGTGTTCGGCTACACCTTC. This codes for CASSQEGGSGVFGYTF.

This clonotype was detected only a few times. The V gene is TRBV20-1, the J gene TRBJ2-2; maybe TRBD2 (5 bases). Germline assignment: CDR1 DFQATT and CDR2 SNEGSKA (reference sequence). The CDR3 extends over 15 amino acids. V lost 6 bases and J lost 6, with 20 bases in between. CDR3 sequence: CSAIHAHVGAGELFF. Written as DNA, the CDR3 is TGCAGTGCCATACATGCCCATGTCGGGGCCGGGGAGCTGTTTTTT.

The CDR3 region has the DNA TGTGCCAGCAGCTCGTCGGACAGCTACAATGAGCAGTTCTTC. Encoded protein: CASSSSDSYNEQFF. This rearrangement joins TRBV7-2 to TRBJ2-1; perhaps TRBD1 as D (6 bases). The germline CDR1 and CDR2 sequences are SGHTA and FQGNSA. Trimming removed 4 bases from V and 3 bases from J, with 10 bases in between. CDR3 size: 14 residues.

The V gene is TRBV7-9, the J gene TRBJ1-4, with D uncertain. The CDR3 is 14 residues long. The V gene's germline CDR1 is SEHNR and CDR2 FQNEAQ (reference sequence). V lost 4 bases, J lost 8 bases, and 14 bases lay in between. In DNA, the CDR3 is TGTGCCAGCAGCTCCGACCCAGGAGGGGAAAAACTGTTTTTT. Its translation: CASSSDPGGEKLFF.

This clonotype was counted at least ten times. The V and J genes are TRBV4-1 and TRBJ2-5, with unresolved D. V lost 1 base and J 4 bases, leaving 10 bases between the germline ends. CDR3 length equals 14 residues. Per germline, CDR1 MGHRA and CDR2 YSYEKL. The CDR3 DNA follows: TGCGCCAGCAGCCAAGGCCCAAGGAGAGAGACCCAGTACTTC. Protein sequence: CASSQGPRRETQYF.

This clonotype was recorded a few times. This rearrangement joins TRBV10-3 to TRBJ2-4, with D maybe TRBD2 (6 bases). Germline V gene lookup returns CDR1 ENHRY and CDR2 SYGVKD. The V and J ends lost 2 bases and 0 bases respectively, with 14 bases between them. This CDR3 comprises 17 residues. The CDR3 region is CAISEGSGSPAKNIQYF. In nucleotides, the CDR3 is TGTGCCATCAGTGAGGGTTCCGGGAGTCCAGCCAAAAACATTCAGTACTTC.

This clonotype showed up just a few times. This CDR3 is CASREPPGEKLFF. In DNA, the CDR3 is TGTGCCAGCAGAGAGCCCCCAGGGGAAAAACTGTTTTTT. The chain has TRBV28 and TRBJ1-4; maybe TRBD1 (5 bases). The V gene's germline CDR1 is MDHEN and CDR2 SYDVKM. There are 13 residues in the CDR3. V was cut by 6 bases and J by 8 bases, with 13 bases left in between.

CDR3 loop: CASTAYGGGLGYNEQFF. CDR3 coding DNA: TGTGCCAGCACCGCCTACGGTGGGGGCTTGGGGTACAATGAGCAGTTCTTC. The rearrangement uses TRBV6-1 and TRBJ2-1, with a tentative D call TRBD1 (6 bases). The length of the CDR3 is 17 residues. Germline V gene data show CDR1 as MNHNS and CDR2 as SASEGT. Between the trimmed V and J ends, which lost 7 bases and 4 bases, there was a span of 23 bases.

In nucleotides, the CDR3 is TGTGCCAGCAGCCTAGGGGAATTTAGCGGGACGATTCTTTACGAGCAGTACTTC. Its translation: CASSLGEFSGTILYEQYF. The chain carries TRBV7-9 and TRBJ2-5; 8 bases line up with TRBD2. TRBJ2-7 explains the end of the DNA better; the J call may be wrong. The V gene's germline CDR1 is SEHNR and CDR2 FQNEAQ (reference sequence). CDR3 size: 18 residues.

This rearrangement joins TRBV6-5 to TRBJ2-5, with 9 bases that match TRBD2. The DNA end lines up better with TRBJ2-1; the J call may be wrong. The CDR3 sequence is 17 residues long. The germline V gene has CDR1 MNHEY and CDR2 SVGAGI. In DNA, the CDR3 is TGTGCCAGCAGTTACTCGATAGCGGGGGCGATACAGGGCGAGCAGTTCTTC. Encoded protein: CASSYSIAGAIQGEQFF.

The chain employs TRBV3-1 and TRBJ1-2; possible D gene TRBD1, 5 bases. Trimming pared 5 bases from V and 8 bases from J, leaving 18 bases between. The V gene's germline CDR1 is LGHDT and CDR2 YNNKEL (reference sequence). This CDR3 is 14 amino acids long. CDR3 residues: CASSIRRGSGGYTF. As DNA, the CDR3 is TGTGCCAGCAGCATCCGCCGGGGGTCGGGGGGCTACACCTTC. Full variable domain (missing parts from reference TRBV3-1 and TRBJ1-2): DTAVSQTPKYLVTQMGNDKSIKCEQNLGHDTMYWYKQDSKKFLKIMFSYNNKELIINETVPNRFSPKSPDKAHLNLHINSLELGDSAVYFCASSIRRGSGGYTFGSGTRLTVV.

The CDR3 DNA is TGTGCCAGCAGAACTACTAGCGGGAGCTCCTACGAGCAGTACTTC. Residues: CASRTTSGSSYEQYF. V is TRBV6-1 and J is TRBJ2-7; 11 bases agree with TRBD2. Germline CDR1 is MNHNS and CDR2 is SASEGT. CDR3 size: 15 residues. The ends lost 6 bases at V and 0 bases at J; junction bases unmatched: 4.

The chain has TRBV7-9 and TRBJ2-1; D remains ambiguous. Germline loops: CDR1 SEHNR, CDR2 FQNEAQ (reference sequence). The CDR3 consists of 11 residues. Trimming removed 7 bases at V and 8 bases at J, with 9 bases between. CDR3 sequence: CASTGGDEQFF. The CDR3 DNA reads as TGTGCCAGCACAGGTGGGGATGAGCAGTTCTTC.

The V gene is TRBV27, the J gene TRBJ2-7; 7 bases are a match to TRBD2. The ends lost 4 bases at V and 6 bases at J; junction bases unmatched: 12. The germline V gene has CDR1 MNHEY and CDR2 SMNVEV (reference sequence). CDR3 size: 15 residues. CDR3 protein: CASSSPGGTTCEQYF. The DNA for the CDR3 is TGTGCCAGCAGTTCCCCGGGAGGAACCACCTGCGAGCAGTACTTC.

This chain connects TRBV20-1 to TRBJ2-5; 7 nucleotides line up with TRBD1. The closer fit of TRBJ2-1 to the DNA end suggests the J call may be wrong. CDR3 length: 17 amino acids. CDR1 is DFQATT, CDR2 SNEGSKA, per germline (reference sequence). The CDR3 sequence: CSARGPQGLTMHNEQFF. The DNA for the CDR3 is TGCAGTGCTAGAGGCCCACAGGGGCTTACGATGCACAATGAGCAGTTCTTC.

This clonotype was counted only a few times. The rearrangement joins TRBV7-2 to TRBJ2-7; 9 bases map to TRBD2. The CDR3 extends over 15 amino acids. Germline loops: CDR1 SGHTA, CDR2 FQGNSA. Trimming at V came to 1 base and at J to 3 bases, leaving 4 bases not matched to a gene. CDR3 DNA: TGTGCCAGCAGCTTAGTGACTAGCGGCTACTACGAGCAGTACTTC. It yields the protein CASSLVTSGYYEQYF.

V usage is TRBV7-2 and J usage is TRBJ2-1, with 8 bases identical to TRBD2. Germline V gene sequence: CDR1 SGHTA, CDR2 FQGNSA. The CDR3 loop spans 16 amino acids. Losses at the gene ends were 1 base for V and 4 bases for J; bases not matched to a gene: 6. The CDR3 region has the DNA TGTGCCAGCAGCTTAGGGCTCGGGAGGGTTTACAATGAGCAGTTCTTC. This sequence encodes CASSLGLGRVYNEQFF. Supplemented by reference TRBV7-2 and TRBJ2-1, the full variable domain reads GAGVSQSPSNKVTEKGKDVELRCDPISGHTALYWYRQSLGQGLEFLIYFQGNSAPDKSGLPSDRFSAERTGGSVSTLTIQRTQQEDSAVYLCASSLGLGRVYNEQFFGPGTRLTVL.

The chain is built from TRBV3-1 and TRBJ2-1; 10 bases match TRBD2. CDR1 is LGHDT and CDR2 is YNNKEL in the germline V gene (reference sequence). The CDR3 has 19 residues. The V and J ends lost 4 bases and 0 bases, in that order; junction bases with no gene match: 12. DNA of the CDR3: TGTGCCAGCAGCCCAGGGTCCAGCGGGAGGGCCGGCTCCTACAATGAGCAGTTCTTC. Translated: CASSPGSSGRAGSYNEQFF.

The V call is TRBV25-1, the J call TRBJ2-5; 8 bases line up with TRBD1. Losses at the gene ends were 5 bases for V and 5 bases for J; bases not matched to a gene: 10. CDR3 length: 15 residues. Germline V gene lookup returns CDR1 MGHDK and CDR2 SYGVNS. The DNA for the CDR3 is TGTGCCAGCAGTCCTCGGACAGGGTTGGTCGAGACCCAGTACTTC. This translates into CASSPRTGLVETQYF.

V usage is TRBV7-2 and J usage is TRBJ1-5; D uncertain. V was shortened by 1 base and J by 0 bases, with 7 bases between the two germline ends. The germline CDR1 and CDR2 sequences are SGHTA and FQGNSA. The CDR3 has 15 residues. This CDR3 is CASSLEWNSNQPQHF. The CDR3 region has the DNA TGTGCCAGCAGCTTAGAGTGGAATAGCAATCAGCCCCAGCATTTT.

This clonotype has a handful of counts. The chain couples TRBV20-1 to TRBJ2-2; D may match TRBD1 or TRBD2 (5 bases each). This CDR3 has 14 amino acids. The ends were cut back, 5 bases at V and 5 bases at J, with 15 bases in the middle. In germline, CDR1 is DFQATT, CDR2 SNEGSKA (reference sequence). The CDR3 spells CSAPGPFETGELFF. Written as DNA, the CDR3 is TGCAGTGCTCCGGGACCTTTTGAGACCGGGGAGCTGTTTTTT.

This clonotype was detected a few times. The chain has TRBV20-1 and TRBJ2-5; 11 positions match TRBD2. CDR1 is DFQATT and CDR2 is SNEGSKA in the germline V gene (reference sequence). The V segment lost 6 bases and the J segment 2 bases; nucleotides outside the gene matches: 5. The CDR3 spans 14 residues. The DNA of the CDR3 is TGCAGTGCCGGTAGCGGGAGGGCGCAAGAGACCCAGTACTTC. The encoded protein is CSAGSGRAQETQYF.